This T cell receptor (beta chain) originates from a study of blood T cells in healthy people across ages (dated by TCRdb to the mid-2010s). For the wider study: In model experiments, roughly one uniquely barcoded TCR beta cDNA molecule per two T cells was captured by template switching. The study measured age-related changes in TCR beta repertoire diversity using deep sequencing normalized with unique cDNA molecular identifiers. Donors were grouped into four age groups: young (average 16 years), middle-aged (39), aged (around 60) and long-lived (around 80). Two additional independent replicas of 1 million unique cDNA reads from the same blood draw were analyzed for two donors (one aged 18 to 30 and one aged 80 or older). Study-wide findings and limitations: Total diversity estimates from one million sequenced T cells were considered lower bounds and underestimates. As age increased, observed TCR beta diversity per million T cells dropped in a roughly linear way, and a significant reduction was already evident by age 40. The long-lived group showed more naive CD4+ T cells, fewer expanded clones and increased TCR diversity than the aged group, suggesting age selection. A strong correlation was found between observed TCR beta diversity and the percentage of naive T cells measured by flow cytometry. Because donor CMV infection status was unknown, age-related changes in expanded clonotypes were potentially confounded. Bulk unsorted PBMC profiling prevented conclusive comparison of naive and antigen-experienced compartments.

The CDR3 covers 15 residues, taking in both the cysteine and the phenylalanine. CDR3 DNA only is kept here, 45 bases in frame from base 1. CDR1 and CDR2 (DFQATT, SNEGSKA) derive from the germline V gene (reference sequence). The 39 donors, aged 6 to 90 years, were systemically healthy Caucasian individuals from Russia. Roughly 10 milliliters of peripheral blood were drawn from each donor into EDTA-treated Vacutainer tubes. Ficoll-Paque density-gradient centrifugation was used to isolate PBMCs, with at least 6.5 million per sample. Trizol reagent was used to extract total RNA from the PBMCs, yielding at least 5.5 micrograms per sample. For every donor, flow cytometry on a PBMC aliquot measured the percentage of naive CD45RAhigh/CD27high T cells. Library preparation employed 5' RACE. The reads were generated on an Illumina HiSeq 2500. A second about 7 to 12 cycle PCR used a sample-barcoded 5' primer and a J-beta primer mix. A template-switch 5' adaptor carrying 12 random nucleotides introduced a unique molecular identifier onto each TCR beta cDNA molecule. At least 2.5 million CDR3-containing paired-end reads were obtained from each sample. First-strand cDNA was synthesized from all RNA with the Mint cDNA synthesis kit, primed by a TRBC-specific oligonucleotide. Following uracil-DNA glycosylase treatment, a first 18-cycle PCR with universal primers M1SS and BC2_uni_R was performed on all cDNA. Per the source publication's procedure: Normalization of each sample was performed by random selection of 1 million high-quality reads, each carrying a distinct molecular identifier. Instead of being binned into consensus sequences, reads with shared molecular identifiers were discarded. MiTCR, run with a Q25 quality threshold and the strictest error-elimination algorithm, handled CDR3 identification, clonotype clustering and error correction. A nonparametric unseen species model with Euler transformation was used to estimate a lower bound on total TCR beta diversity. TCRdb itself trimmed the public reads at Q25 with fastp, ran MiXCR and retained productive beta chains. Merged by CDR3 protein, the rows form single entries marked with the most common genes and DNA. TCRdb, rather than the study authors, made the V and J calls. The sample profile shows over 700,000 distinct CDR3 sequences; 25% of them were found once. The ten largest clones represent under 9.5% of the sample.

This clonotype was recorded a few times. Its antigen has not been determined. One junction end disagrees with the germline gene, perhaps due to a read error. The same sample was also studied in work on T cells of mothers and their children. From that second study: Nine systemically healthy Caucasian individuals, comprising three mothers and their six children, were included as donors. cDNA synthesis consumed the entire amount of extracted RNA, loaded at approximately 1.6 ug RNA in each 15 ul reaction. In the second PCR, the M1S primer added sample barcodes and 2-4 random nucleotides. Over 8.5 million TCR beta CDR3 reads were obtained for each mother, and 2.5 million to 3 million reads were obtained for each child. In both related and unrelated pairs, thymic selection shapes the output of TCR recombination in a similar way, with inherited differences having only a minor effect. Normalized repertoire overlap in related mother-child pairs was always slightly higher than in unrelated mother-child pairs, but the difference was never significant. No persistent microchimeric T cell clones were found, with a detection sensitivity of around 100 clones per million clonotypes. Deep NGS was used in the study to compare the TCR beta repertoires of mothers and children and to look for features that separate related mother-child pairs from unrelated individuals. The mean age was 40 +/- 4 years for the mothers and approximately 11 +/- 4 years for the children. After adapters were ligated using NEBNext reagents, the libraries underwent 100+100 nt paired-end sequencing on an Illumina HiSeq 2000. To avoid cross-contamination, the mother libraries and the child libraries were prepared a month apart and sequenced in separate runs. Each donor had between about 450,000 and 2,100,000 distinct TCR beta clonotypes identified. Naive TCR beta clonotypes were estimated from low-frequency clonotypes matched to each donor's FACS-determined naive share, without sorting.

Sequenced input: blood. This clonotype was obtained from a boy aged 5-17 years in good health. This chain joins TRBV20-1 to TRBJ2-7; 8 junctional bases match TRBD2. The CDR3 protein: CGAQTSGKNTYEQYF. The sequence in DNA is TGCGGTGCCCAAACTAGCGGAAAGAATACCTACGAGCAGTACTTC.